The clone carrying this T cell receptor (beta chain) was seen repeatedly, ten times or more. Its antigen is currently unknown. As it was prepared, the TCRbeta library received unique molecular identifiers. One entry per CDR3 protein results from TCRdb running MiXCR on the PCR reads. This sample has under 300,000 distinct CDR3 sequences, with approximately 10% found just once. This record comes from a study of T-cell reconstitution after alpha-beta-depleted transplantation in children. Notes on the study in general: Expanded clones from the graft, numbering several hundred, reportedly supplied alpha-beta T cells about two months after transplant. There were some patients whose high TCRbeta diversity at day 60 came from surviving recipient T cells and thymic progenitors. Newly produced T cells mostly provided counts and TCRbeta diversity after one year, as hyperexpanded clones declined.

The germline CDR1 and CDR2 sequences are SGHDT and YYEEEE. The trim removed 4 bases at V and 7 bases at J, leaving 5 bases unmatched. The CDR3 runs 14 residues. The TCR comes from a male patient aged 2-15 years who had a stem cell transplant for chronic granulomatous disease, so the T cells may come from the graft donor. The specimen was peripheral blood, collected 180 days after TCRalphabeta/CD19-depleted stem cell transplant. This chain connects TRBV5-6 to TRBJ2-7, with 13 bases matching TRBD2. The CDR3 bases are TGTGCCAGCAGCGGACTAGCGGGGGTTAGGGAGCAGTACTTC. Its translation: CASSGLAGVREQYF.